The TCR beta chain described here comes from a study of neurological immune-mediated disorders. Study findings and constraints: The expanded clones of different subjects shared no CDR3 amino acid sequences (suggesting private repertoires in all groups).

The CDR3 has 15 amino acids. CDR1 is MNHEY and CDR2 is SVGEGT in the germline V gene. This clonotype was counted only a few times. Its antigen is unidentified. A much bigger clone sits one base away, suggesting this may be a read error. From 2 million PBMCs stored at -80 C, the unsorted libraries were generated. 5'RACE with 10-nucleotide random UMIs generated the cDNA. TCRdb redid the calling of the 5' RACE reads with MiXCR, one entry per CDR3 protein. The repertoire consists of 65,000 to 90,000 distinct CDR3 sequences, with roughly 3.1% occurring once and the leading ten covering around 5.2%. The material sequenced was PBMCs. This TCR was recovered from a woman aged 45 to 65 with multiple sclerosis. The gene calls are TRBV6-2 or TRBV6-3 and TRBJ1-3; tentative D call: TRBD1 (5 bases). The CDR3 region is CASRSSGEAGKTIYF. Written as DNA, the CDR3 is TGTGCCAGCAGATCCTCGGGGGAAGCTGGAAAAACCATATATTTT.